The 14 T cell receptor beta chains below come from one sample, sequenced in a study of TIL therapy for anti-PD-1-resistant metastatic lung cancer. Time point specified: pre-treatment sample, taken before nivolumab and TIL therapy. Tumor tissue came from excised metastases, mostly pleural nodules or supraclavicular lymph nodes. The immunoSEQ assay was v3. TCRdb's copy holds only in-frame clones and misses some; the assay was immunoSEQ multiplex PCR. The sample has about 100,000 clones; about three fifths are singletons. The sequencing here drew on tumor tissue, taken at baseline. The receptor set was obtained from a person aged 25-85 years with non-small cell lung cancer.

This chain connects TRBV28 to TRBJ1-2; tentatively, D is TRBD1 (6 bases). This CDR3 contains 15 residues. Germline V CDR1 and CDR2: MDHEN, SYDVKM. V was clipped by 7 bases and J by 8 bases, with 23 bases between them. Here the CDR3 reads CASIPKRQAPRGYTF. The CDR3 coding sequence is TGTGCCAGCATCCCGAAAAGACAGGCTCCAAGGGGCTACACCTTC.

This sequence joins TRBV10-3 and TRBJ2-7; D ambiguous. The length of the CDR3 is 12 residues. V was pared by 0 bases and J by 7 bases, with 7 bases between. Per the germline V gene, CDR1 is ENHRY and CDR2 is SYGVKD. CDR3 sequence reads: CAISESVREQYF. The CDR3 DNA reads TGTGCCATCAGTGAGTCCGTGCGGGAGCAGTACTTC.

The chain carries TRBV7-9 and TRBJ2-5; D not resolved. Trimming pared 4 bases from V and 2 bases from J, leaving 11 bases between. The CDR3 extends over 14 amino acids. The germline V gene has CDR1 SEHNR and CDR2 FQNEAQ (reference sequence). The CDR3, as DNA: TGTGCCAGCAGCTCGACATTGGGACAAGAGACCCAGTACTTC. Translated: CASSSTLGQETQYF.

This rearrangement joins TRBV7-9 to TRBJ1-1, with no clear D. CDR3 length: 17 amino acids. The V gene's germline CDR1 is SEHNR and CDR2 FQNEAQ (reference sequence). The V end was cut by 0 bases, the J end by 0 bases, with 14 bases between. CDR3 sequence (DNA): TGTGCCAGCAGCTTAGCTTGGCACCAGAGTGTGAACACTGAAGCTTTCTTT. Amino acid sequence: CASSLAWHQSVNTEAFF.

V is TRBV7-2 and J is TRBJ1-1; D gene ambiguous. V was clipped by 1 base and J by 0 bases, with 9 bases between them. CDR1 and CDR2 from the germline V gene are SGHTA and FQGNSA. This CDR3 has 15 amino acids. This chain's CDR3 is CASSLEGLLNTEAFF. CDR3 DNA: TGTGCCAGCAGCTTAGAAGGCCTTTTGAACACTGAAGCTTTCTTT.

This clone showed up just a few times. The chain links TRBV28 to TRBJ1-2; D may be TRBD1 (5 bases). The germline gives CDR1 MDHEN, CDR2 SYDVKM. The V end lost 4 bases, the J end lost 2 bases, and 5 bases lay between the germline ends. The CDR3 sequence is 12 residues long. The chain's CDR3 is CASSWGNYGYTF. CDR3 DNA: TGTGCCAGCAGTTGGGGCAACTATGGCTACACCTTC.

The chain combines TRBV18 with TRBJ2-1; 16 positions agree with TRBD2. Germline CDR1 reads KGHSH; CDR2 reads LQKENI. This CDR3 region has 15 residues. Germline trimming cut 3 bases from V and 10 bases from J; bases unmatched to any gene: 3. The CDR3: CASSPPGLAGGEQFF. Written as DNA, the CDR3 is TGTGCCAGCTCACCCCCGGGACTAGCGGGGGGGGAGCAGTTCTTC.

J is TRBJ2-1 and V is TRBV6-6; tentatively, D is TRBD2 (5 bases). The germline V and J ends were trimmed by 0 bases and 5 bases, with 11 bases remaining between them. Germline values: CDR1 MNHNY, CDR2 SVGAGI (reference sequence). The CDR3 extends over 15 amino acids. DNA of the CDR3: TGTGCCAGCAGTTACTCGGGAGCTAACAACAATGAGCAGTTCTTC. Translation gives CASSYSGANNNEQFF.

The chain links TRBV19 to TRBJ2-1, with TRBD1 as a possible D gene (7 bases). This CDR3 is 15 amino acids long. The V gene's germline CDR1 is LNHDA and CDR2 SQIVND (reference sequence). Deletions cut 7 bases from V and 7 bases from J, with 20 bases between. CDR3 sequence reads: CASNRGGGPSNEQFF. CDR3 sequence (DNA): TGTGCCAGTAACAGAGGAGGGGGCCCCTCTAATGAGCAGTTCTTC.

CDR3 in amino acids: CASSFYRENTEAFF. CDR3 in DNA: TGTGCCAGCAGCTTTTACAGAGAGAACACTGAAGCTTTCTTT. The chain carries TRBV7-9 and TRBJ1-1, with D uncertain. Germline CDR1 and CDR2: SEHNR and FQNEAQ (reference sequence). This CDR3 is 14 amino acids long. V lost 3 bases, J lost 1 base, and 9 bases lay in between.

This chain joins TRBV6-1 and TRBJ1-5, with D perhaps matching TRBD1 (6 bases). V was trimmed by 1 base and J by 6 bases, leaving 13 bases between them. In germline, CDR1 is MNHNS, CDR2 SASEGT. The CDR3 sequence is 15 residues long. The CDR3 DNA reads TGTGCCAGCAGTGAAGAACAGGGTTGGGGTCAGCCCCAGCATTTT. Translated, it gives CASSEEQGWGQPQHF.

This clone turned up a few times. The chain joins TRBV24-1 to TRBJ2-2, with D perhaps matching TRBD1 or TRBD2 (7 bases each). Germline V gene sequence: CDR1 KGHDR, CDR2 SFDVKD. The CDR3 sequence is 14 residues long. V was clipped by 4 bases and J by 7 bases, with 12 bases between them. CDR3 nucleotides: TGTGCCACCAGTGACATCAGGGGGGGCGGGGAGCTGTTTTTT. Its translation: CATSDIRGGGELFF.

This chain connects TRBV6-6 to TRBJ2-5; 9 bases align to TRBD1. J lost 4 bases, V lost 6 bases, and 9 bases had no gene match. The CDR3 has 15 amino acids. From germline, CDR1 is MNHNY and CDR2 SVGAGI (reference sequence). CDR3 in DNA: TGTGCCAGCAGGGAACAGGGGGCGCTTCGAGAGACCCAGTACTTC. Amino acids: CASREQGALRETQYF.

This sequence joins TRBV29-1 and TRBJ1-2; tentatively, D is TRBD1 (6 bases). Germline loops: CDR1 SQVTM, CDR2 ANQGSEA. Trimming left V 1 base short and J 8 bases short, with 14 bases between. This CDR3 comprises 13 residues. CDR3 region: CSVEGRGTIGYTF. The CDR3 region has the DNA TGCAGCGTTGAAGGCAGGGGTACGATCGGCTACACCTTC.